The table lists the clone carrying this T cell receptor beta chain with many counts. One entry per CDR3 protein, called by TCRdb with MiXCR from the PCR reads. The profile shows approximately 550,000 distinct CDR3 sequences, roughly 24% of them singletons. This CDR3 region has 13 residues. V was pared by 3 bases and J by 2 bases, with 11 bases between. Germline V CDR1 and CDR2: DFQATT, SNEGSKA (reference sequence). These data come from a study of molecular identifiers for immune sequencing clone quantification. Input material: naive CD8+ T cells from blood, with Jurkat cell RNA spiked in. Subset of the sample: FACS-sorted CD8+CD4-CCR7+CD45RA+ naive T cells. The chain uses TRBV20-1 and TRBJ2-7; weak D call: TRBD1 (5 bases). The source is a human donor in good health. Some libraries in this study had Jurkat cell RNA spiked in. In DNA form, the CDR3 reads TGCAGTGCTAGGGACACCGGCCCCTACGAGCAGTACTTC. This gives the protein CSARDTGPYEQYF.